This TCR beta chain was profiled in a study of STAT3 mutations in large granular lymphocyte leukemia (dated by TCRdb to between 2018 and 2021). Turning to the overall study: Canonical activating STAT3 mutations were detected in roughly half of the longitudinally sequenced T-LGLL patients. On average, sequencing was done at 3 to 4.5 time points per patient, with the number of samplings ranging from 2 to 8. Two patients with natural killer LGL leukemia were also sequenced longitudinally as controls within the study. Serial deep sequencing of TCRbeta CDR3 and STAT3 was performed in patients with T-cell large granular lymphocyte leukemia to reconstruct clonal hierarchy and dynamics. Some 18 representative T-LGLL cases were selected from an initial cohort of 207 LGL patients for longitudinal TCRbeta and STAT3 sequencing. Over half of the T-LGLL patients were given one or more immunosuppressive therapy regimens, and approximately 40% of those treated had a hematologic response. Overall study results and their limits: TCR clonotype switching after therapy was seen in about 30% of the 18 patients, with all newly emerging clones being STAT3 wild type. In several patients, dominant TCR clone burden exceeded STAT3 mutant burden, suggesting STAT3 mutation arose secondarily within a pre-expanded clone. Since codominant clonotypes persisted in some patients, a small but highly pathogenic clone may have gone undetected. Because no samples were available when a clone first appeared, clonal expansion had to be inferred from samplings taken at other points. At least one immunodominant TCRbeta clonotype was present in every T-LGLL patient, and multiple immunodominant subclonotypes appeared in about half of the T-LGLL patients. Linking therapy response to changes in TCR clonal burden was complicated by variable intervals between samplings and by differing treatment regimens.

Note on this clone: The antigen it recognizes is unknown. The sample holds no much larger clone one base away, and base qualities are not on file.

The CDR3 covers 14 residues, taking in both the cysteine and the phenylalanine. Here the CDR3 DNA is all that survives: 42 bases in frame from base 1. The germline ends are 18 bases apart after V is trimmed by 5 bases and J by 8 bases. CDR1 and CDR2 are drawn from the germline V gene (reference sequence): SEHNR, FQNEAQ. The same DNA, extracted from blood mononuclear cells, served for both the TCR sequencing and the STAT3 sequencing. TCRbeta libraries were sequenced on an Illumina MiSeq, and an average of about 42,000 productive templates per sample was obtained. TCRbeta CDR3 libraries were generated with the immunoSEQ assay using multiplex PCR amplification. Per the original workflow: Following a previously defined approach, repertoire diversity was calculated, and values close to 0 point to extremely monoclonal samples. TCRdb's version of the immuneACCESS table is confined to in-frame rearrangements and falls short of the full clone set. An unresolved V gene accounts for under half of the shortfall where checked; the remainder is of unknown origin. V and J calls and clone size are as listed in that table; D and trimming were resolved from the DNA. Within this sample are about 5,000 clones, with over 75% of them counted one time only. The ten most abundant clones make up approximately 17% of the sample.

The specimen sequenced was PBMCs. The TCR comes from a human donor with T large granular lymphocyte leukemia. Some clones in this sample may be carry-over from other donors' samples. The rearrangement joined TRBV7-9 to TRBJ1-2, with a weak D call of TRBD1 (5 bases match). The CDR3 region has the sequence CASSPRGELGGYTF. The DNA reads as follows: TGTGCCAGCAGCCCGCGGGGGGAGCTGGGAGGCTACACCTTC.